The TCR beta chain described here comes from a study of T cell repertoires in cytomegalovirus infection (dated by TCRdb to between 2018 and 2021). Looking at the study overall: Donor HLA type was relevant to the analysis, because carriage of CMV infection together with the matching HLA type was indicated by public TCR beta signatures. Results and caveats for the whole study, not just this receptor: In both this cohort and an independent roughly 400-donor cohort, the cumulative frequency of public TCR beta family members distinguished carriers of CMV infection plus the relevant HLA type. The ex vivo response was dominated by HLA-C-restricted CMV-specific TCR beta clonotypes, which also provided the single most frequent clonotype in two of eight donors.

As concerns this clonotype: Its recognized antigen is unknown. No much larger clone is present one base from it, and per-base qualities are unavailable.

Instrument used: Illumina HiSeq 1500. TCRdb itself trimmed the public reads at Q25 with fastp, ran MiXCR and retained productive beta chains. Merged by CDR3 protein, the rows form single entries marked with the most common genes and DNA. The sample table lists more than 650,000 distinct CDR3 sequences, under 40% of them with a count of one. The ten largest clones take up around 2.8% of the sample. Trimming removed 6 bases from V and 6 bases from J, leaving 23 bases between the germline ends. Reading from cysteine to phenylalanine, the CDR3 counts 16 amino acids. Left in the record is the CDR3 DNA by itself, 48 bases read in frame from the first base. CDR1 SNHLY and CDR2 FYNNEI were looked up in the germline V gene.

The sequenced material came from PBMCs. Recombination joined TRBV2 with TRBJ1-1, and possibly TRBD1, on 6 matching bases. The origin of this receptor is a human donor in good health (CMV status not recorded). Some clones in this sample may be carry-over from other donors' samples. The DNA sequence is TGTGCCAGCAGAAAGAGGAGAACACAGGGATGGGCTGAAGCTTTCTTT. The translation is CASRKRRTQGWAEAFF.